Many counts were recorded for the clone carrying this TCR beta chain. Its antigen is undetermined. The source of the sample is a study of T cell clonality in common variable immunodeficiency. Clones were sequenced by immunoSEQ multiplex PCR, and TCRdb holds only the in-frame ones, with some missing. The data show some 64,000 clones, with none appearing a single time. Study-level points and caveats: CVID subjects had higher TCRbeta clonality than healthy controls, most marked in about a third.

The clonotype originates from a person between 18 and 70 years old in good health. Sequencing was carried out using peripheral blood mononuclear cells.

CDR3 bases read: TGTGCCAGCAGGCGGGAGGTAATCGGGGAG. Translating gives CASRREVIGE. The whole CDR3 protein reads CASRREVIGELFF. V gene TRBV2 combines with J gene TRBJ2-2; 8 bases line up with TRBD2. Read sequence stops 3 residues before the CDR3 end, and the germline J gene provides the missing end. V lost 6 bases, J lost 7 bases, and 4 bases stayed unmatched. Per the germline V gene, CDR1 is SNHLY and CDR2 is FYNNEI. The CDR3 sequence is 13 residues long.